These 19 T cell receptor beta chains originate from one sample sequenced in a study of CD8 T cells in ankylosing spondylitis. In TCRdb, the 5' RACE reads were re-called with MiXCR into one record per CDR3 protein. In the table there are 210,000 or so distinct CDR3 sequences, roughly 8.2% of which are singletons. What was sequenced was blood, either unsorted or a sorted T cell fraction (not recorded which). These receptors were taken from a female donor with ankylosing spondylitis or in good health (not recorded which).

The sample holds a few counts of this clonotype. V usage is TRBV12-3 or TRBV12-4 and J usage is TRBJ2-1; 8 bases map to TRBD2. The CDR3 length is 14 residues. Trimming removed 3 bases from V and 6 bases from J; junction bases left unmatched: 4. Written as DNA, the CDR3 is TGTGCCAGCAGTTTTTCGACTAGCGTCAATGAGCAGTTCTTC. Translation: CASSFSTSVNEQFF.

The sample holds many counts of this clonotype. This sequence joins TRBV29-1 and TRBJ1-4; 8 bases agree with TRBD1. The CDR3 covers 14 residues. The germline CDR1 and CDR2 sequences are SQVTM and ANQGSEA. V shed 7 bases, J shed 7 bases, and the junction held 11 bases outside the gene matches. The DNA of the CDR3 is TGCAGCGCTCAGACAGGGGAGAGTCCTGAAAAACTGTTTTTT. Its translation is CSAQTGESPEKLFF.

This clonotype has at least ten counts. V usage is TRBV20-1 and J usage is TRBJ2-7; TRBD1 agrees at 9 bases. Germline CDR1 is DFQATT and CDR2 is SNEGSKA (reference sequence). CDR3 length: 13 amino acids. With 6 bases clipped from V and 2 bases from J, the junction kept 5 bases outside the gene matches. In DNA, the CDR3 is TGCAGTGCCCTCGGGACAGGGCCCTACGAGCAGTACTTC. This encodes CSALGTGPYEQYF.

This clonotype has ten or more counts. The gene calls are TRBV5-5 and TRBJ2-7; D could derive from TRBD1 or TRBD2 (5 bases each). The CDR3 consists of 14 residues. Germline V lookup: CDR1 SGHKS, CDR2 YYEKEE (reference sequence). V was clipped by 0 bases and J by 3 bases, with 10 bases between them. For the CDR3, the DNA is TGTGCCAGCAGCTTGGCCGGGGCTATCTACGAGCAGTACTTC. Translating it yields CASSLAGAIYEQYF.

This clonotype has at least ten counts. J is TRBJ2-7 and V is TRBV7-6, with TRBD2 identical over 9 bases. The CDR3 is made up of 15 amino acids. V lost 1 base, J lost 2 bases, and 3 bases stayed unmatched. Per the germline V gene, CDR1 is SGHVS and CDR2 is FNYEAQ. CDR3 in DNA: TGTGCCAGCAGCTTAGTTTCTAGCGGGGCCTACGAGCAGTACTTC. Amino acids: CASSLVSSGAYEQYF.

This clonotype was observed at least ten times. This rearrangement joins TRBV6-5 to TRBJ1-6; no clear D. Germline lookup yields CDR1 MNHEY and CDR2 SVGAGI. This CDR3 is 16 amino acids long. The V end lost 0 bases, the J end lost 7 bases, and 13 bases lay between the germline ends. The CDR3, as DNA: TGTGCCAGCAGTTACTCGCTCGAGGGCACGAATTCACCCCTCCACTTT. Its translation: CASSYSLEGTNSPLHF.

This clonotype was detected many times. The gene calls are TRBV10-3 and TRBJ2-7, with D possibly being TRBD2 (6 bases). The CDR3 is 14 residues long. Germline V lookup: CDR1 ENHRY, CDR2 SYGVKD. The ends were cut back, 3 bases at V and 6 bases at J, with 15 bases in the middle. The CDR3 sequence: CAISDGGAQVEQYF. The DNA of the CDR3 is TGTGCCATCAGTGACGGAGGGGCCCAGGTCGAGCAGTACTTC.

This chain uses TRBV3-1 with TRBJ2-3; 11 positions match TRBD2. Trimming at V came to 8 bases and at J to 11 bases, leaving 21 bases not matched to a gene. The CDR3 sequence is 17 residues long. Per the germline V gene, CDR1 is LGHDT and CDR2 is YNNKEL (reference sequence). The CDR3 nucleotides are TGTGCCAGCTCCCAAGATCTTAGCGGGAGGGCCCGAAATAAGCAGTATTTT. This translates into CASSQDLSGRARNKQYF.

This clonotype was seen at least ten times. The CDR3 region has the DNA TGTGCCAGCAGCTTAGGAGGAGGGGAAAACACCATATATTTT. It codes for CASSLGGGENTIYF. The rearrangement uses TRBV7-9 and TRBJ1-3, with D perhaps TRBD1 (5 bases). Trimming shortened V by 1 base and J by 6 bases, and 10 bases separated the two germline ends. CDR3 length: 14 residues. CDR1 is SEHNR, CDR2 FQNEAQ, per germline (reference sequence).

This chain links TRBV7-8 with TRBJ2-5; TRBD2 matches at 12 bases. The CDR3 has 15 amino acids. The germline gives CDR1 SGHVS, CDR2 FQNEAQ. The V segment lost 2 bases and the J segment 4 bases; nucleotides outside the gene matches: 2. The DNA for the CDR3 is TGTGCCAGCAGCTTACCGGGACTAGCGGGAGAGACCCAGTACTTC. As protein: CASSLPGLAGETQYF.

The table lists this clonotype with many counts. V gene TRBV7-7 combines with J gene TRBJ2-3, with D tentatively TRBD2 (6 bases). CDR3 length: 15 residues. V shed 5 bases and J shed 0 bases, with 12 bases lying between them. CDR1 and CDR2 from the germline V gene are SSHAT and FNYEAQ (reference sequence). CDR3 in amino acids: CASSPTGTSTDTQYF. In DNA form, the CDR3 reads TGTGCCAGCAGCCCCACCGGGACTAGCACAGATACGCAGTATTTT.

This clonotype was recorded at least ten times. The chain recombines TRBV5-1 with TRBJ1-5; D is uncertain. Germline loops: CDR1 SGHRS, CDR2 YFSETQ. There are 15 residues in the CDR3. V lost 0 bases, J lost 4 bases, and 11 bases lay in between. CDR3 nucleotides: TGCGCCAGCAGCTTGGAGGCGGGCGAAAATCAGCCCCAGCATTTT. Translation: CASSLEAGENQPQHF.

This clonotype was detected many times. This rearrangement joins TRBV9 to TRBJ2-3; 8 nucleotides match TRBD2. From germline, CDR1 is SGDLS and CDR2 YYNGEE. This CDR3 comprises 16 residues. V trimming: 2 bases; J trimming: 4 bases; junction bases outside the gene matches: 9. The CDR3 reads CASSVSGGVSPDTQYF. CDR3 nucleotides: TGTGCCAGCAGCGTCTCGGGGGGGGTATCCCCAGATACGCAGTATTTT.

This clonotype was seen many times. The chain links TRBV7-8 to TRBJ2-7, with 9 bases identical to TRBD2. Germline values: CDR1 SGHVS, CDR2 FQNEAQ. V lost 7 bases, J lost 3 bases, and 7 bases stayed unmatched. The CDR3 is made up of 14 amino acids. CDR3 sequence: CASTPSGTLYEQYF. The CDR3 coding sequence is TGTGCCAGCACCCCTAGCGGGACCCTCTACGAGCAGTACTTC.

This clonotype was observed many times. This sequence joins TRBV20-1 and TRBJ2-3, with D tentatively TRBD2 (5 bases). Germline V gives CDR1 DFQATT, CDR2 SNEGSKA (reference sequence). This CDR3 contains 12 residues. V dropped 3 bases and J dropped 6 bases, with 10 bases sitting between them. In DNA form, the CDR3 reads TGCAGTGCTAGGGTGCCGGGGGATACGCAGTATTTT. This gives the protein CSARVPGDTQYF.

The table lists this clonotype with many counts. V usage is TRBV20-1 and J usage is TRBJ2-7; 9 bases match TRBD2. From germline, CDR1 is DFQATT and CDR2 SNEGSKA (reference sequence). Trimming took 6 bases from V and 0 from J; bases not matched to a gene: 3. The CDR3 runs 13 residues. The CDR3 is CSANSGSSYEQYF. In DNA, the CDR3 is TGCAGTGCCAATAGCGGGAGCTCCTACGAGCAGTACTTC.

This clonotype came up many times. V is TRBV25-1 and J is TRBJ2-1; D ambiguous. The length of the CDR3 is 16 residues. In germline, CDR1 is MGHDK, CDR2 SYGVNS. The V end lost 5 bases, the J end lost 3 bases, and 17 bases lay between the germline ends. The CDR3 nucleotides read TGTGCCAGCAGTACCCACCAGGCAGGTAGCTACAATGAGCAGTTCTTC. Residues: CASSTHQAGSYNEQFF.

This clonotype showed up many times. The CDR3 region has the DNA TGCAGTGCTAGAGTTGAAGGGGAGCGCTATGGCTACACCTTC. This codes for CSARVEGERYGYTF. This chain links TRBV20-1 with TRBJ1-2, with D possibly being TRBD1 (5 bases). This CDR3 has 14 residues. V lost 1 base and J lost 4, with 13 bases in between. Germline-derived CDR1 and CDR2 are DFQATT and SNEGSKA (reference sequence).

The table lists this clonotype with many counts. CDR3 in amino acids: CASSLGSADTQYF. CDR3 DNA sequence: TGTGCCAGCAGCTTGGGTTCCGCAGATACGCAGTATTTT. This rearrangement joins TRBV7-7 to TRBJ2-3; the D is unclear. V lost 3 bases to trimming and J lost 4 bases, with 8 bases between them. This CDR3 contains 13 residues. Germline V lookup: CDR1 SSHAT, CDR2 FNYEAQ (reference sequence).